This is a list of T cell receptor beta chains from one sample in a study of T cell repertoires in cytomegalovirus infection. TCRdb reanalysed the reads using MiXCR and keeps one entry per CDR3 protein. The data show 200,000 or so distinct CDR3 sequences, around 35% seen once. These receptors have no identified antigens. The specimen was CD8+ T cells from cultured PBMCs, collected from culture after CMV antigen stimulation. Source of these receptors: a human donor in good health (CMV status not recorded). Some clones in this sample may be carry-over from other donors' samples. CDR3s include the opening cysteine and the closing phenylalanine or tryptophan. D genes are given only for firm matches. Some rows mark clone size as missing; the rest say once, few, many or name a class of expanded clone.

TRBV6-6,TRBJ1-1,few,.,TGTGCCAGCAGGACTGATCAGGCTGTTCGATGGAGGAACACTGAAGCTTTCTTT,CASRTDQAVRWRNTEAFF
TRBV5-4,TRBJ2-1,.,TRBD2,TGTGCCAGCAGTCCTACTAGCGGGGGGTCCTCCTACAATGAGCAGTTCTTC,CASSPTSGGSSYNEQFF
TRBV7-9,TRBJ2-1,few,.,TGTGCCAGCAGCTCGATTGGAGGGGGAGAGTACAATGAGCAGTTCTTC,CASSSIGGGEYNEQFF
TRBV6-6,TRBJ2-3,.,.,TGTGTCGGTGGTCAGGATACGCAGTATTTT,CVGGQDTQYF
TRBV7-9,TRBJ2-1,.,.,TGTGCCAGCAGCCGGGGGGCCAGCGGCGATTCCTACAATGAGCAGTTCTTC,CASSRGASGDSYNEQFF
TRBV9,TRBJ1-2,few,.,TGTGCCAGCAGCCCCACGGACGGAAACTATGGCTACACCTTC,CASSPTDGNYGYTF
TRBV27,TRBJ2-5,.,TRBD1,TGTGCCAGCAGTCCTCTACCGGGACAGGGGTTCGGAGAGACCCAGTACTTC,CASSPLPGQGFGETQYF
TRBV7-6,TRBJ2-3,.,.,TGTGCCAGCAGCCTCATCGAAGGCACTAGCACAGATACGCAGTATTTT,CASSLIEGTSTDTQYF
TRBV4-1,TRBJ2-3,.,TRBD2,TGCGCCAGCAGCCCGAGACTAGCGGGGGCAGATACGCAGTATTTT,CASSPRLAGADTQYF
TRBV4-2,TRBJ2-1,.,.,TGTGCCAGCAGCCAAGAAGACAGAATTCCCTTTAGGAATGAGCAGTTCTTC,CASSQEDRIPFRNEQFF
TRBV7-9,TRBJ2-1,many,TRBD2,TGTGCCAGCAGCCCGTCTAGCGGGGAGTACAATGAGCAGTTCTTC,CASSPSSGEYNEQFF
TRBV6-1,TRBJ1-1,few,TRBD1,TGTGCCAGCAGTGAGCGACAGGGGTTGAACACTGAAGCTTTCTTT,CASSERQGLNTEAFF
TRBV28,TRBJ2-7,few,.,TGTGCCAGCAGTTTATCCGACAGTGGGTGGTCCTACGAGCAGTACTTC,CASSLSDSGWSYEQYF
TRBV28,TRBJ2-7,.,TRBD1,TGTGCCAGCAGTTTGGCCCGGGACAGGGCCTACGAGCAGTACTTC,CASSLARDRAYEQYF
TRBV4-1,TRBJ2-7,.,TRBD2,TGCGCCAGCAGCCATCGTCTAGCGGGAGTACCGCCTGGGCCTCACGAGCAGTACTTC,CASSHRLAGVPPGPHEQYF
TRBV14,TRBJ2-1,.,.,TGTGCCAGCAGCCTCAGGGACCTAGGAAACCTCTACAATGAGCAGTTCTTC,CASSLRDLGNLYNEQFF
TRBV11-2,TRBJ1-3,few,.,TGTGCCAGCAGCTTAGATCTGGGTCATCTCTCTGGAAACACCATATATTTT,CASSLDLGHLSGNTIYF
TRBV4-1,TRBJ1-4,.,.,TGCGCCAGCAGCCTAACGGACATCTCGGCAACTAATGAAAAACTGTTTTTT,CASSLTDISATNEKLFF
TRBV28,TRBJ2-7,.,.,TGTGCCAGCAGTTTGCGAGGGAACTCCTACGAGCAGTACTTC,CASSLRGNSYEQYF
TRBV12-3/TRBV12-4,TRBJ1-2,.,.,TGTGCCAGCAGTTCTGTCCAGGGAGCTAACTATGGCTACACCTTC,CASSSVQGANYGYTF
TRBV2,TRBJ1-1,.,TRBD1,TGTGCCAGCAGCACCCTGACAGGGAGGGAGCAACATGCTGAAGCTTTCTTT,CASSTLTGREQHAEAFF
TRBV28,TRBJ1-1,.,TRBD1,TGTGCCAGCAGTTTAACAGGGGGCTTGGGACGGGAGAACACTGAAGCTTTCTTT,CASSLTGGLGRENTEAFF
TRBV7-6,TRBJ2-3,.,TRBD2,TGTGCCAGCAGCTTAGGGACTAGCGCGGCAGATACGCAGTATTTT,CASSLGTSAADTQYF
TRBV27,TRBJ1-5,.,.,TGTGCCAGCAGTTTTTGGAATCAGCCCCAGCATTTT,CASSFWNQPQHF
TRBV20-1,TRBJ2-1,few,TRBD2,TGCAGTGCCCCCGGGACTAGCGGGAGGGTCTTAGTCTCCTACAATGAGCAGTTCTTC,CSAPGTSGRVLVSYNEQFF
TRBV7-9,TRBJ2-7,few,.,TGTGCCAGCAGCCGAGAGGGACGGAACGAGCAGTACTTC,CASSREGRNEQYF
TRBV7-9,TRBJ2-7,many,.,TGTGCCAGCAGCTTAGTAGGGAATCCCCAATCCTACGAGCAGTACTTC,CASSLVGNPQSYEQYF
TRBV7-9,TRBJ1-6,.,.,TGTGCCAGCAGCTTTTCGGGGGGCTATAATTCACCCCTCCACTTT,CASSFSGGYNSPLHF
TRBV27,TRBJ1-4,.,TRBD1,TGTGCCAGCAGTGACAGGGTTTGGGAAAAACTGTTTTTT,CASSDRVWEKLFF
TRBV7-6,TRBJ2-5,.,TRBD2,TGTGCCAGCAGCCAGGCGAAGCGGGGGGGCCAAGAGACCCAGTACTTC,CASSQAKRGGQETQYF
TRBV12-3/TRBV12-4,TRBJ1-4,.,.,TGTGCAAGCAGTACGCTCGGGGAGGGGAAGATGGAAAAACTGTTTTTT,CASSTLGEGKMEKLFF